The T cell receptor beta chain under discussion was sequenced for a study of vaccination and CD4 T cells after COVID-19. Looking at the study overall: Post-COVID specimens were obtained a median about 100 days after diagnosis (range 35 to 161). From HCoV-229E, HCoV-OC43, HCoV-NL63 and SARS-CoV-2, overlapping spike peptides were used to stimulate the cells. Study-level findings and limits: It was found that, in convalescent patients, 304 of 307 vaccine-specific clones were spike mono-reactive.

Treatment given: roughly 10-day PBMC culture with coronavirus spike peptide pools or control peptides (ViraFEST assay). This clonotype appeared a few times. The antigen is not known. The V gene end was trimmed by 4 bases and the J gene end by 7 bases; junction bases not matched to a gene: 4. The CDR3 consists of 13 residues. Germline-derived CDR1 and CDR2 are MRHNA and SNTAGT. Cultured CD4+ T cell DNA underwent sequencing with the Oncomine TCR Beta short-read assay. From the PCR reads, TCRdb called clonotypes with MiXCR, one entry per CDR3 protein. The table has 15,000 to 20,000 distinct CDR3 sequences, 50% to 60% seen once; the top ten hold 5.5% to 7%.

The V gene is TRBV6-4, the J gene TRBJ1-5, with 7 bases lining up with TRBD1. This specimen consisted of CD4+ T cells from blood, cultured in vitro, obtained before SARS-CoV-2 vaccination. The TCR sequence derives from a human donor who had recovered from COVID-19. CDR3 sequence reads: CASSADRAQPQHF. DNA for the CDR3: TGTGCCAGCAGTGCCGACAGGGCCCAGCCCCAGCATTTT.